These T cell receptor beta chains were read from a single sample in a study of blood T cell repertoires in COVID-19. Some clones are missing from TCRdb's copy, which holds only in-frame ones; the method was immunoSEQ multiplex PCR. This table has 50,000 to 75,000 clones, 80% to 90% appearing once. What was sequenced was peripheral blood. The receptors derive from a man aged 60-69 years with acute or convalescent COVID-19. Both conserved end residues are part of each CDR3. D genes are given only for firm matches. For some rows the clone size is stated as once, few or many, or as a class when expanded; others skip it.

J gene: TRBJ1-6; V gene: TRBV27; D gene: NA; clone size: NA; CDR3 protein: CASSLSAVKNSPLHF; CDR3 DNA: TGTGCCAGCAGTTTATCGGCAGTTAAGAATTCACCCCTCCACTTT
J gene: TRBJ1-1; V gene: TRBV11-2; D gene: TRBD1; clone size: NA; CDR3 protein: CASSLDPQGATEAFF; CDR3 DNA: TGTGCCAGCAGCTTAGATCCTCAGGGGGCCACTGAAGCTTTCTTT
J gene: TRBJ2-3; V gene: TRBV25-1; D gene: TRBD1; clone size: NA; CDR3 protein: CASATLDRAFTDTQYF; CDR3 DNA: TGTGCCAGCGCGACACTGGACAGGGCGTTTACAGATACGCAGTATTTT
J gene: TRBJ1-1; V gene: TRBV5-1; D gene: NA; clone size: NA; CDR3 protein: CASSQQGATGTEAFF; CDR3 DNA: TGCGCCAGCAGCCAGCAAGGGGCGACGGGCACTGAAGCTTTCTTT
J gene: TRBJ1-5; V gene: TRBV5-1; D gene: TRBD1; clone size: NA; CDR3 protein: CASSISTGGGQPQHF; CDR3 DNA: TGCGCCAGCAGCATCTCCACAGGGGGTGGTCAGCCCCAGCATTTT
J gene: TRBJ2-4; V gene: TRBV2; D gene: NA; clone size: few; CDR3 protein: CASSGEGRNIQYF; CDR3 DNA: TGTGCCAGCAGTGGAGAAGGGAGAAACATTCAGTACTTC
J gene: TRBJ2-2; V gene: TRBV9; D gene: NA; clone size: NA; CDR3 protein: CASSHSSGELFF; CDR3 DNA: TGTGCCAGCAGTCATAGTTCCGGGGAGCTGTTTTTT
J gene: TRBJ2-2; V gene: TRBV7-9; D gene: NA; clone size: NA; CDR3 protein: CASSLTVGELFF; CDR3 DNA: TGTGCCAGCAGCCTAACGGTCGGGGAGCTGTTTTTT
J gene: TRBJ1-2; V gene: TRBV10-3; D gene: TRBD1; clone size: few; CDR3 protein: CAISGQGPHDGYTF; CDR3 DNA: TGTGCCATCAGTGGACAGGGGCCGCACGATGGCTACACCTTC
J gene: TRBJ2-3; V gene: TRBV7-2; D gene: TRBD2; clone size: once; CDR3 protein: CASSWIAGNTDTQYF; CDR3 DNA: TGTGCCAGCAGCTGGATAGCGGGGAACACAGATACGCAGTATTTT
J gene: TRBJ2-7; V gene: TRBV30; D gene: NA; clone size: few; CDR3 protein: CAWSLPGHPYEQYF; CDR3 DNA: TGTGCCTGGAGCCTACCGGGACACCCCTACGAGCAGTACTTC
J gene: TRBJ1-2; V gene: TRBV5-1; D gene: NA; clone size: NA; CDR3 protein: CASSLAPGGANYGYTF; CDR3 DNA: TGCGCCAGCAGCTTGGCCCCCGGCGGGGCGAACTATGGCTACACCTTC
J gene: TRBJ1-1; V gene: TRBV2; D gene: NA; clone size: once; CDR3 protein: CASTTEGGTEAFF; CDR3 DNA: TGTGCCAGCACCACCGAAGGGGGAACTGAAGCTTTCTTT
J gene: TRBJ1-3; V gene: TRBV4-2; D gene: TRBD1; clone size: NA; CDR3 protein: CASSQEGQGAGNTIYF; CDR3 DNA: TGTGCCAGCAGCCAAGAGGGACAGGGGGCCGGAAACACCATATATTTT
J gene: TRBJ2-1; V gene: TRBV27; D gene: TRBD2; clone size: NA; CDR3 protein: CASSLWTSGGTVSEQFF; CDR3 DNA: TGTGCCAGCAGTCTCTGGACTAGCGGGGGGACCGTTAGTGAGCAGTTCTTC
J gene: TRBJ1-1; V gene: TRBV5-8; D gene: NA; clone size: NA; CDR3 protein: CASSLSSARAFF; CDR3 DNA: TGTGCCAGCAGCTTGTCTTCTGCGCGAGCTTTCTTT
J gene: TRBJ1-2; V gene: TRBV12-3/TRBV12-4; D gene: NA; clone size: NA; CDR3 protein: CASSSSYGYTF; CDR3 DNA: TGTGCCAGCAGTTCCTCCTATGGCTACACCTTC
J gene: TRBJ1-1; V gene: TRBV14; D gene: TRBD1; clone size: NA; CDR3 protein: CASSPSRDRDFEAFF; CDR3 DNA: TGTGCCAGCAGCCCCAGCCGGGACAGGGATTTTGAAGCTTTCTTT
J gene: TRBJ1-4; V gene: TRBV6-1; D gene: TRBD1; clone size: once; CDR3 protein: CASSEVGQGNEKLFF; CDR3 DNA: TGTGCCAGCAGTGAAGTGGGACAGGGTAATGAAAAACTGTTTTTT
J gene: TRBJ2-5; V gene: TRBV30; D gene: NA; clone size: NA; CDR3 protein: CAWRDNTEFETQYF; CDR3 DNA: TGTGCCTGGAGGGATAACACAGAGTTTGAGACCCAGTACTTC
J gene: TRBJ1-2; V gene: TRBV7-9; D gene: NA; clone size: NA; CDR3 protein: CASSLAPTGSNYGYTF; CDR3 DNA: TGTGCCAGCAGCTTAGCGCCCACAGGGTCTAACTATGGCTACACCTTC
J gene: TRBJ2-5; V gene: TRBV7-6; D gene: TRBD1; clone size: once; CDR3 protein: CASSLSTWTGSRETQYF; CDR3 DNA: TGTGCCAGCAGCTTATCCACTTGGACAGGCTCTAGGGAGACCCAGTACTTC
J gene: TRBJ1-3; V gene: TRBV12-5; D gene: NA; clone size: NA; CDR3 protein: CASGLAHRNTIYF; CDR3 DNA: TGTGCTAGTGGTTTGGCCCACCGGAACACCATATATTTT
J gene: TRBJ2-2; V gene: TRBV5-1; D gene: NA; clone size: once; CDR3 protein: CASSFSVNTGELFF; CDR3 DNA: TGCGCCAGCAGCTTTTCTGTTAACACCGGGGAGCTGTTTTTT
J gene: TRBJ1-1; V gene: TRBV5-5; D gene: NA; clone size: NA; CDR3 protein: CASSSHSNTEAFF; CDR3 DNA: TGTGCCAGCAGCTCGCACTCGAACACTGAAGCTTTCTTT
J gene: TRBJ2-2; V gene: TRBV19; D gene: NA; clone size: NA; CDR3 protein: CASHRAGWDTGELFF; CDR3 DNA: TGTGCCAGTCATCGGGCAGGGTGGGACACCGGGGAGCTGTTTTTT
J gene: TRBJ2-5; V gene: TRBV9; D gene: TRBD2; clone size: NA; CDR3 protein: CASSTEAGAWETQYF; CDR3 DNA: TGTGCCAGCAGCACCGAAGCGGGGGCCTGGGAGACCCAGTACTTC
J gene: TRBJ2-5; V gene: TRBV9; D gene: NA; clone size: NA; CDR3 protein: CASSVGQGTQETQYF; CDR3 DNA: TGTGCCAGCAGCGTAGGGCAGGGGACCCAAGAGACCCAGTACTTC
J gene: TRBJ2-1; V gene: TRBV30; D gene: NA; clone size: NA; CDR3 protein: CATSSYNEQFF; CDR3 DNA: TGTGCCACCAGTTCCTACAATGAGCAGTTCTTC
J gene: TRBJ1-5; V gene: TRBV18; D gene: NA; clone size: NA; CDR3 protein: CASSPVVTDLYSNQPQHF; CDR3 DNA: TGTGCCAGCTCACCAGTTGTGACGGACTTATATAGCAATCAGCCCCAGCATTTT
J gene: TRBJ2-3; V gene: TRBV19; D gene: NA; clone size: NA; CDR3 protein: CASSIKGVATDTQYF; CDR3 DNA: TGTGCCAGTAGTATAAAAGGGGTAGCCACAGATACGCAGTATTTT
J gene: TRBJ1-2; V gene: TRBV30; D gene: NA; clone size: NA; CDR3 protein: CACLQGANYGYTF; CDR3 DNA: TGTGCCTGTCTACAGGGTGCTAACTATGGCTACACCTTC
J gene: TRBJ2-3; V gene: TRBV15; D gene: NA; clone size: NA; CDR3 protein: CATSRGMASFGTDTQYF; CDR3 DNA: TGTGCCACCAGCAGAGGGATGGCTAGCTTTGGCACAGATACGCAGTATTTT
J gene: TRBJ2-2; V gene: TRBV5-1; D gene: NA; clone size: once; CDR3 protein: CASGRGAPDTGELFF; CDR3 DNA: TGCGCCAGCGGGAGGGGGGCCCCCGACACCGGGGAGCTGTTTTTT
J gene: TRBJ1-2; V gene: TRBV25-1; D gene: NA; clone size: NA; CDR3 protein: CASSPESDSYYGYTF; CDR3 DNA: TGTGCCAGCAGTCCTGAATCGGACAGCTACTATGGCTACACCTTC
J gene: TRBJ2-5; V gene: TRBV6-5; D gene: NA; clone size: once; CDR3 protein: CATKLGGLGPETQYF; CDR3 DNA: TGTGCCACCAAGTTAGGTGGGCTGGGTCCAGAGACCCAGTACTTC
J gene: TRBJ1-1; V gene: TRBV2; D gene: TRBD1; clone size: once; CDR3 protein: CASTRVGTGLNTEAFF; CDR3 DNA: TGTGCCAGCACTCGAGTGGGGACAGGGTTAAACACTGAAGCTTTCTTT
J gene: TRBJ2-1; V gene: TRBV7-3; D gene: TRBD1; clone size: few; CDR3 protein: CASSPGTGRTSEQFF; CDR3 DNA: TGTGCCAGCAGCCCCGGGACAGGACGTACATCGGAGCAGTTCTTC
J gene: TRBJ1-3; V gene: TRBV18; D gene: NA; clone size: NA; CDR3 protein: CASSPSGVAGNTIYF; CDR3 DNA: TGTGCCAGCTCACCATCAGGGGTAGCTGGAAACACCATATATTTT
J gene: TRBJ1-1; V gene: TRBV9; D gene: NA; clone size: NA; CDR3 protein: CASSTSPRESEAFF; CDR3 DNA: TGTGCCAGCAGCACCAGTCCCAGGGAATCGGAAGCTTTCTTT
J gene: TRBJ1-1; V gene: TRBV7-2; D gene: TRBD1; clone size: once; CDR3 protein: CASSLGGLLTGAEAFF; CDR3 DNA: TGTGCCAGCAGCTTAGGAGGGTTACTTACAGGGGCTGAAGCTTTCTTT